These 16 T cell receptor beta chains came from one sample sequenced in a study of Ad26.COV2.S vaccination and SARS-CoV-2 variants. The repertoire was sequenced with immunoSEQ multiplex PCR; TCRdb's copy has only in-frame clones and lacks some. The sample has about 350,000 clones, about nine tenths seen once. Treatment specified: about 20 received Ad26.COV2.S at low or high dose, single or two shots; roughly five received placebo; per-sample allocation not given. Day 63 after the first vaccine or placebo injection was the time point for sampling. Sequencing used peripheral blood, obtained in a trial of Ad26.COV2.S vaccine versus placebo. Receptor source: a person between 18 and 60 years old who received the Ad26.COV2.S COVID-19 vaccine or a placebo.

This chain joins TRBV14 and TRBJ2-3, with D possibly being TRBD2 (7 bases). Germline values: CDR1 SGHDN, CDR2 FVKESK. The V and J ends lost 2 bases and 2 bases respectively, with 20 bases between them. This CDR3 has 18 amino acids. The CDR3 spells CASSQPLVGGQDTDTQYF. CDR3 sequence (DNA): TGTGCCAGCAGCCAACCTCTGGTGGGGGGGCAAGACACAGATACGCAGTATTTT.

The chain combines TRBV28 with TRBJ2-7, with D unclear. Germline V lookup: CDR1 MDHEN, CDR2 SYDVKM. V lost 7 bases and J lost 2, with 15 bases in between. This CDR3 has 14 amino acids. In DNA, the CDR3 is TGTGCCAGCACCCCGAGGTTAGGGACCTACGAGCAGTACTTC. Translated, it gives CASTPRLGTYEQYF.

The chain has TRBV6-4 and TRBJ1-1; D is undetermined. The germline V and J ends were trimmed by 6 bases and 0 bases, with 8 bases remaining between them. Germline CDR1 reads MRHNA; CDR2 reads SNTAGT. CDR3 length: 13 residues. The CDR3 is CASSATVNTEAFF. The CDR3 DNA reads TGTGCCAGCAGCGCAACAGTGAACACTGAAGCTTTCTTT.

The chain employs TRBV11-3 and TRBJ2-5, with 8 bases aligning to TRBD2. Per germline, CDR1 SGHNT and CDR2 YENEEA. The CDR3 is 15 amino acids. V was clipped by 4 bases and J by 6 bases; unmatched bases: 10. The CDR3: CASSSRQAGEQTQYF. DNA for the CDR3: TGTGCCAGCAGCTCCCGGCAAGCGGGAGAGCAGACCCAGTACTTC.

J is TRBJ1-2 and V is TRBV2; unclear D gene. This CDR3 is 13 amino acids long. The germline V gene encodes CDR1 SNHLY and CDR2 FYNNEI. Trimming took 0 bases from V and 4 from J, leaving 6 bases between them. The CDR3 sequence is CASSEAYSYGYTF. Written as DNA, the CDR3 is TGTGCCAGCAGTGAAGCCTACAGCTATGGCTACACCTTC. Together with reference TRBV2 and TRBJ1-2, the CDR3 gives the full variable domain: EPEVTQTPSHQVTQMGQEVILRCVPISNHLYFYWYRQILGQKVEFLVSFYNNEISEKSEIFDDQFSVERPDGSNFTLKIRSTKLEDSAMYFCASSEAYSYGYTFGSGTRLTVV.

This sequence joins TRBV11-3 and TRBJ2-7; D is possibly TRBD1 (5 bases). Trimming took 4 bases from V and 2 from J, leaving 12 bases between them. This CDR3 has 14 residues. Germline V gene sequence: CDR1 SGHNT, CDR2 YENEEA. CDR3 coding DNA: TGTGCCAGCAGCTCTACGACAGTGGCCTACGAGCAGTACTTC. Its protein product is CASSSTTVAYEQYF.

This clone was recorded a few times. The rearrangement links TRBV27 to TRBJ1-5; 7 bases are a match to TRBD1. V dropped 6 bases and J dropped 7; count of bases not matched to a gene: 12. The CDR3 extends over 15 amino acids. Per germline, CDR1 MNHEY and CDR2 SMNVEV (reference sequence). For the CDR3, the DNA is TGTGCCAGCAGCCGCGGTGACAGGGACCGGCAGCCCCAGCATTTT. Translation gives CASSRGDRDRQPQHF.

V and J are TRBV24-1 and TRBJ1-2, with TRBD1 matching 8 bases. Germline V gene data show CDR1 as KGHDR and CDR2 as SFDVKD. CDR3 size: 14 residues. The junction had 3 bases not matched to a gene; V was cut back by 4 bases and J by 3 bases. The CDR3 reads CATSDSDRDYGYTF. CDR3 in DNA: TGTGCCACCAGTGACTCGGACAGGGACTATGGCTACACCTTC.

The chain links TRBV9 to TRBJ2-3, with no clear D. This CDR3 region has 14 residues. The germline V gene encodes CDR1 SGDLS and CDR2 YYNGEE. Trimming removed 0 bases at V and 3 bases at J, with 8 bases between. The CDR3: CASSVVRATDTQYF. The CDR3, as DNA: TGTGCCAGCAGCGTAGTGAGAGCGACAGATACGCAGTATTTT.

This chain connects TRBV19 to TRBJ2-1, with 13 bases matching TRBD2. The CDR3 runs to 14 residues. Looked up from germline, CDR1 is LNHDA and CDR2 is SQIVND (reference sequence). V was pared by 6 bases and J by 10 bases, with 6 bases of the junction left unmatched. CDR3 residues: CASRRLAGGGEQFF. CDR3 sequence (DNA): TGTGCCAGTAGGAGACTAGCGGGAGGCGGCGAGCAGTTCTTC.

The chain uses TRBV19 and TRBJ1-1; D may be TRBD1 (5 bases). V gave up 5 bases and J gave up 3 bases, with 10 bases separating them. CDR1 is LNHDA, CDR2 SQIVND, per germline (reference sequence). The CDR3 has 13 amino acids. The CDR3 DNA follows: TGTGCCAGTAGTCGCACAGGATACACTGAAGCTTTCTTT. Translating it yields CASSRTGYTEAFF.

This clone has more than one count but fewer than ten. V is TRBV14 and J is TRBJ1-1, with unresolved D. The length of the CDR3 is 16 residues. V lost 0 bases to trimming and J lost 0 bases, with 11 bases between them. The V gene's germline CDR1 is SGHDN and CDR2 FVKESK. Here the CDR3 reads CASSQEVGLMNTEAFF. CDR3 bases: TGTGCCAGCAGCCAAGAAGTCGGACTCATGAACACTGAAGCTTTCTTT.

This chain links TRBV7-9 with TRBJ2-7, with a possible D match to TRBD2 (6 bases). The germline V gene has CDR1 SEHNR and CDR2 FQNEAQ (reference sequence). The CDR3 sequence is 14 residues long. Trimming pared 4 bases from V and 0 bases from J, leaving 10 bases between. The CDR3 nucleotides are TGTGCCAGCAGCTCAGGTAGCGGCTCCTACGAGCAGTACTTC. The encoded protein is CASSSGSGSYEQYF.

The rearrangement joins TRBV20-1 to TRBJ2-5; D is perhaps TRBD2 (6 bases). The CDR3 has 11 amino acids. Germline V CDR1 and CDR2: DFQATT, SNEGSKA (reference sequence). V was clipped by 3 bases and J by 9 bases, with 11 bases between them. The CDR3 nucleotides read TGCAGTGCTAGTTCGGGGGAGCCCCAGTACTTC. Protein: CSASSGEPQYF.

CDR3 residues: CASRGRSNEQYF. The CDR3 DNA is TGTGCCAGCAGGGGACGATCGAATGAGCAGTACTTC. The chain carries TRBV7-3 and TRBJ2-7; D is possibly TRBD1 or TRBD2 (5 bases each). Germline CDR1 reads SGHTA; CDR2 reads FQGTGA. This CDR3 spans 12 amino acids. Trimming stripped 6 bases from V and 7 bases from J, with 13 bases between. Supplemented by reference TRBV7-3 and TRBJ2-7, the full variable domain reads GAGVSQTPSNKVTEKGKYVELRCDPISGHTALYWYRQSLGQGPEFLIYFQGTGAADDSGLPNDRFFAVRPEGSVSTLKIQRTERGDSAVYLCASRGRSNEQYFGPGTRLTVT.

This clone was seen once. The rearrangement joins TRBV7-3 to TRBJ2-2, with D tentatively TRBD1 (6 bases). Germline lookup yields CDR1 SGHTA and CDR2 FQGTGA. The CDR3 loop spans 14 amino acids. V lost 5 bases and J 2 bases, leaving 9 bases between the germline ends. Here the CDR3 reads CASSQQGNTGELFF. The DNA of the CDR3 is TGTGCCAGCAGCCAACAGGGAAACACCGGGGAGCTGTTTTTT.